The clone carrying this TCR beta chain was counted many times. The antigen is unknown. Time point reported: sample taken at primary tumor resection. This sample is drawn from a study of spatial heterogeneity in lung cancer. Notes on the study in general: For expanded intratumoral alpha and beta TCRs, counts tracked tumor mutation counts.

TCRdb recomputed calls from the 5' RACE reads with MiXCR, one row per CDR3 protein. In the table there are about 100,000 distinct CDR3 sequences, roughly 4.5% of which are singletons. The receptor was derived from a male donor with early-stage non-small cell lung cancer. The sequencing used lung tumor tissue, collected at surgery.

CDR3 region: CASSPRVGAPETQYF. CDR3 bases: TGTGCCAGCAGCCCACGTGTAGGGGCCCCAGAGACCCAGTACTTC. The chain couples TRBV7-9 to TRBJ2-5; D perhaps matches TRBD1 (5 bases). Trimming pared 5 bases from V and 4 bases from J, leaving 17 bases between. The CDR3 has 15 residues. Germline CDR1 SEHNR, CDR2 FQNEAQ (reference sequence).